The text below deals with one TCR beta chain. This clonotype was picked up a small number of times. No antigen is known for it. Per-base qualities were not stored, and no clone one base away is much larger. The data are from a study of T cells in Graves' hyperthyroidism and ophthalmopathy (dated by TCRdb to the late 2010s). For the study in its entirety: Peripheral blood samples were taken at initial diagnosis, before any treatment was given. The paper describes TCR Vbeta CDR3 sequencing of about 140 peripheral blood samples, made up of 43 ophthalmopathy patients, around 78 hyperthyroidism patients and some 17 progressor patients. The roughly 100 discovery patients were randomly divided into training and test sets at a 7:3 ratio. Thyroid tissue and blood T-cell repertoires from about 6 Graves' hyperthyroidism patients were also compared in the study. To identify distinguishing TCR V-J signatures, a discovery cohort of around 98 patients was used, comprising some 45 with Graves' ophthalmopathy and 57 with stable Graves' hyperthyroidism. An independent validation cohort of around 19 hyperthyroidism patients and about 16 patients who later progressed to ophthalmopathy tested prospective prediction of ophthalmopathy. Following sampling, methimazole starting at 30 mg daily was given to hyperthyroidism patients, and high-dose intravenous methylprednisolone was given to ophthalmopathy patients. On the study overall, not on this receptor specifically: Sample size was not statistically predetermined, and investigators were not blinded to group allocation. During validation, the model predicted progression to ophthalmopathy a median of about 6.5 months ahead of onset, with 60% to 71% sensitivity and around 73% specificity. Most expanded thyroid clonotypes (frequency above 0.001) were also found in blood, which suggests that blood repertoires may mirror thyroid immune responses. A 13 V-J signature model separated ophthalmopathy from stable hyperthyroidism, with nearly 90% sensitivity and 81.08% specificity in cross-validation and 80%/75% in testing.

The TCR beta CDR3 regions were amplified from the RNA transcripts. The TCR CDR3 was subjected to a first round of RT-PCR using the HTBI primer set and the Qiagen OneStep RT-PCR kit. Libraries were constructed in a second round of multiplex PCR, after which size selection and purification were carried out. Paired-end sequencing of the libraries was performed with 100 bp reads on an Illumina HiSeq2000. The original methods were these. SOAPnuke was used to process the raw data, throwing out any read that contained adapters or uncalled bases, had a mean Phred below 15, or lacked an exact constant-primer or identifier match. COPE v1.2.5 was used to merge the high-quality paired reads, and each unique nucleotide sequence was defined as a clonotype. Clonotypes were aligned to IMGT TRBV, TRBD and TRBJ reference segments using MiTCR v1.1. Analysis was restricted to V-J combinations with a frequency above 0.0001, which covered over 98% of repertoires. A TCS score was defined as the ratio of F50 (clonal expansion) to E x V (chaos), with BLOSUM62-based TCRdist applied between CDR3 peptides within each V-J. Welch's t-statistics and random forest reduced fewer than 550 V-J features to 13, which were used in a naive Bayes classifier (R e1071). Through fastp at Q25 and MiXCR, TCRdb rebuilt clones from the public reads, retaining in-frame beta chains. Here each entry gathers all rows of one CDR3 protein and keeps the most common genes and DNA. For this entry, the V and J calls and clone size follow TCRdb and not the study's own pipeline. The sample table contains around 500,000 distinct CDR3 sequences; only one count was recorded for 15% to 20% of them. Of the sample, around 28% falls within the top ten clones.

According to the germline V gene, CDR1 reads SGHAT and CDR2 reads FQNNGV. From cysteine to phenylalanine, the CDR3 is 15 amino acids long. Only the CDR3 region is kept as DNA, spanning 45 bases read in frame from base 1. The germline ends are 16 bases apart after V is trimmed by 3 bases and J by 6 bases. In the ophthalmopathy patients, disease was moderately to severely active, with a Clinical Activity Score of 3 or more, a NOSPECS grade of 4 or more, and a duration of less than 3 months. Exclusion was applied to patients with uncontrolled infections, other autoimmune diseases, pregnancy or lactation. Clinical symptoms, serum thyroxine and TRAb, thyroid ultrasound, and orbital computed tomography formed the basis for the diagnoses. Ficoll-Paque density gradient centrifugation was used to isolate PBMCs from 8 to 10 ml of fresh peripheral blood. Total RNA was extracted using Trizol reagent, and RNA quality was assessed on an Agilent 2100 Bioanalyzer.

The sequencing sample was made of blood. The chain is assembled from TRBV11-2 and TRBJ2-3, with TRBD1 as a weak D call on 9 bases. This clonotype was obtained from a woman aged 25 to 39 with Graves' ophthalmopathy. The encoded CDR3 is CASSFTSGQGDTQYF. In nucleotides, the sequence is TGTGCCAGCAGCTTTACTAGCGGACAGGGGGATACGCAGTATTTT.